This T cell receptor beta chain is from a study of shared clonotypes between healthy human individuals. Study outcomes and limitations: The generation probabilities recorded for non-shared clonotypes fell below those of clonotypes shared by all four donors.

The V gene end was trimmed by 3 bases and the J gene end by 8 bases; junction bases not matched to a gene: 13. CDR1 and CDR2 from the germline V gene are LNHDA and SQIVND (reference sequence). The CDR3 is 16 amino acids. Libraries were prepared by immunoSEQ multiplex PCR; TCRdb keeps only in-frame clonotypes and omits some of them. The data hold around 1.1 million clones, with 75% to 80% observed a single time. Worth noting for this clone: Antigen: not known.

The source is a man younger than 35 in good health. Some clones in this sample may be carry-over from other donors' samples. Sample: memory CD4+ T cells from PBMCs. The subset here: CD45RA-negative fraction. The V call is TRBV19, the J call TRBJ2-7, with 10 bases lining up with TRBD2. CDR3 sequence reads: CASSMVRTSGMTKQYF. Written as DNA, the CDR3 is TGTGCCAGTAGTATGGTTCGGACTAGCGGAATGACTAAGCAGTACTTC.